The next 23 T cell receptor beta chains were all read from a single sample in a study of shared clonotypes between healthy human individuals. Only CD45RO-negative cells positively selected for CCR7 counted as naive CD8 cells, so terminally differentiated effector memory CD45RA+ cells were excluded. Clones were read by immunoSEQ multiplex PCR, and TCRdb kept only the in-frame ones, dropping some. The data hold over 2,000,000 clones, with around 93% observed a single time. Sequencing input: naive CD8+ T cells from PBMCs. The receptors derive from a young man in good health. Some clones in this sample may be carry-over from other donors' samples.

In its sample, this clone was seen once. The chain joins TRBV7-6 to TRBJ2-7; no definite D call. CDR3 length equals 14 residues. V was trimmed by 0 bases and J by 1 base, leaving 7 bases between them. Germline lookup yields CDR1 SGHVS and CDR2 FNYEAQ. Here the CDR3 DNA reads TGTGCCAGCAGCTTAGCGGGGTTTTCCTACGAGCAGTACTTC. The encoded protein is CASSLAGFSYEQYF.

The chain's CDR3 is CASSQEGQGGLRQYNEQFF. CDR3 in DNA: TGCGCCAGCAGCCAAGAGGGACAGGGAGGCCTGAGACAATACAATGAGCAGTTCTTC. V usage is TRBV4-3 and J usage is TRBJ2-1; 9 bases map to TRBD1. CDR3 length: 19 amino acids. V lost 0 bases, J lost 4 bases, and 13 bases stayed unmatched. Germline assignment: CDR1 LGHNA and CDR2 YSLEER.

Concerning this clone itself: The sample holds other DNA sequences that translate to the same CDR3. CDR3 in amino acids: CAWSVLGYNEQFF. The CDR3 DNA reads TGTGCCTGGAGTGTACTGGGCTACAATGAGCAGTTCTTC. This chain joins TRBV30 and TRBJ2-1, with D hard to call. Per germline, CDR1 GTSNPN and CDR2 SVGIG (reference sequence). Trimming pared 0 bases from V and 3 bases from J, leaving 6 bases between. The CDR3 covers 13 residues.

This clone came up once. The J gene is TRBJ2-3, the V gene TRBV5-1, with D unresolved. This CDR3 contains 14 residues. Germline assignment: CDR1 SGHRS and CDR2 YFSETQ. V was clipped by 5 bases and J by 2 bases, with 12 bases between them. The CDR3 nucleotides read TGCGCCAGCAGGGCACCTTTTACCACAGATACGCAGTATTTT. This gives the protein CASRAPFTTDTQYF.

The V call is TRBV19, the J call TRBJ1-2; TRBD1 might be the D (5 bases). This CDR3 is 14 amino acids long. Germline CDR1 is LNHDA and CDR2 is SQIVND (reference sequence). The V and J ends lost 5 bases and 4 bases respectively, with 14 bases between them. CDR3 region: CASSWGRTGYGYTF. In DNA form, the CDR3 reads TGTGCCAGTAGTTGGGGACGAACGGGCTATGGCTACACCTTC.

The CDR3 here is CASSSGTSGVGDEQFF. In DNA form, the CDR3 reads TGTGCCAGCAGCTCGGGGACTAGCGGGGTGGGAGATGAGCAGTTCTTC. The J gene is TRBJ2-1, the V gene TRBV7-3; the match to TRBD2 covers 13 bases. Trimming removed 4 bases from V and 8 bases from J; junction bases left unmatched: 8. The CDR3 has 16 residues. The germline V gene encodes CDR1 SGHTA and CDR2 FQGTGA.

A remark on this clone: At the DNA level, this CDR3 is encoded by other sequences in the same sample as well. The chain carries TRBV27 and TRBJ2-1, with D hard to call. The CDR3 covers 14 residues. Germline V gives CDR1 MNHEY, CDR2 SMNVEV (reference sequence). Trimming stripped 3 bases from V and 1 base from J, with 7 bases between. The CDR3 DNA reads as TGTGCCAGCAGTTTGCTCGATTCCTACAATGAGCAGTTCTTC. This translates into CASSLLDSYNEQFF.

The chain employs TRBV28 and TRBJ2-2, with D hard to call. Germline CDR1 and CDR2: MDHEN and SYDVKM. Trimming cost V 5 bases and J 3 bases, with 7 bases left between them. The CDR3 has 13 amino acids. CDR3 sequence (DNA): TGTGCCAGCAGTATCTCAGACACCGGGGAGCTGTTTTTT. Its translation: CASSISDTGELFF.

The chain carries TRBV28 and TRBJ2-7, with TRBD2 matching over 10 bases. Germline CDR1 and CDR2: MDHEN and SYDVKM. The CDR3 has 16 amino acids. Losses at the gene ends were 4 bases for V and 0 bases for J; bases not matched to a gene: 6. CDR3 sequence: CASSSPGLARSYEQYF. The CDR3 DNA is TGTGCCAGCAGTTCGCCGGGACTAGCGCGCTCCTACGAGCAGTACTTC.

The V gene is TRBV21-1, the J gene TRBJ1-3. TRBV21-1 is an annotated pseudogene. The CDR3 has 13 residues. The CDR3 DNA sequence: TGTGCCCCGGCGCGCGGCATAGGAAACACCATATATTTT. Translating it yields CAPARGIGNTIYF.

The chain is built from TRBV7-9 and TRBJ2-7, with TRBD2 matching 8 bases. Germline V gene data show CDR1 as SEHNR and CDR2 as FQNEAQ (reference sequence). Germline trimming cut 5 bases from V and 2 bases from J; bases unmatched to any gene: 8. The length of the CDR3 is 15 residues. In nucleotides, the CDR3 is TGTGCCAGCAGCCGACCGGGACTAGACGCCTACGAGCAGTACTTC. Protein product: CASSRPGLDAYEQYF.

The J gene is TRBJ1-4, the V gene TRBV28; 9 bases map to TRBD1. V lost 2 bases, J lost 6 bases, and 7 bases stayed unmatched. CDR3 length: 16 residues. In germline, CDR1 is MDHEN, CDR2 SYDVKM. The CDR3, as DNA: TGTGCCAGCAGTTTAGATACAGGGGGCTCATATGAAAAACTGTTTTTT. Translated: CASSLDTGGSYEKLFF.

This chain uses TRBV11-2 with TRBJ2-2; D is unresolved. The CDR3 loop spans 14 amino acids. Between the trimmed V and J ends, which lost 0 bases and 9 bases, there was a span of 11 bases. Germline V gene lookup returns CDR1 SGHAT and CDR2 FQNNGV. This CDR3 reads CASSLDFSPRELFF. The CDR3 region has the DNA TGTGCCAGCAGCTTAGACTTTTCACCCCGGGAGCTGTTTTTT.

The V and J genes are TRBV5-1 and TRBJ2-7; maybe TRBD2 (5 bases). This CDR3 comprises 16 residues. The germline V gene has CDR1 SGHRS and CDR2 YFSETQ. V lost 3 bases, J lost 7 bases, and 23 bases lay in between. The CDR3 region has the DNA TGCGCCAGCAGCTGGAATGCCGGGCCGAAATCGGGGGAGCAGTACTTC. Protein sequence: CASSWNAGPKSGEQYF.

The J gene is TRBJ2-6, the V gene TRBV2; D not resolved. Germline V gene data show CDR1 as SNHLY and CDR2 as FYNNEI. CDR3 length: 14 amino acids. V lost 4 bases and J 4 bases, leaving 8 bases between the germline ends. CDR3 residues: CASSADSGANVLTF. In DNA, the CDR3 is TGTGCCAGCAGTGCTGATTCCGGGGCCAACGTCCTGACTTTC.

A word on this clone: The same CDR3 also results from other DNA sequences found in this sample. The chain combines TRBV19 with TRBJ2-7; the D is unclear. This CDR3 is built from 11 residues. The germline V and J ends were trimmed by 1 base and 6 bases, with 4 bases remaining between them. Germline V CDR1 and CDR2: LNHDA, SQIVND (reference sequence). CDR3 coding DNA: TGTGCCAGTAGTATAGGTGCCGAGCAGTACTTC. Translation gives CASSIGAEQYF.

V and J are TRBV27 and TRBJ2-7; D may be TRBD1 or TRBD2 (6 bases each). The CDR3 totals 16 residues. V was clipped by 5 bases and J by 4 bases, with 21 bases between them. In germline, CDR1 is MNHEY, CDR2 SMNVEV (reference sequence). Here the CDR3 DNA reads TGTGCCAGCAGTGAGTCCCCGGCATGGGGGGCTTACGAGCAGTACTTC. This gives the protein CASSESPAWGAYEQYF.

This chain uses TRBV9 with TRBJ2-3; D is possibly TRBD2 (6 bases). Trimming removed 0 bases from V and 1 base from J, with 9 bases in between. The CDR3 covers 15 residues. Germline V lookup: CDR1 SGDLS, CDR2 YYNGEE. CDR3 bases: TGTGCCAGCAGCGTAGACGGGAGTGGCACAGATACGCAGTATTTT. Protein: CASSVDGSGTDTQYF.

This sequence joins TRBV15 and TRBJ2-3, with D hard to call. The length of the CDR3 is 17 residues. Per germline, CDR1 LNHNV and CDR2 YYDKDF (reference sequence). Trimming shortened V by 5 bases and J by 0 bases, and 18 bases separated the two germline ends. The CDR3 reads CATSHPPLEPSTDTQYF. In nucleotides, the CDR3 is TGTGCCACCAGCCACCCCCCTCTGGAGCCCAGCACAGATACGCAGTATTTT. The variable domain in full, with the rest retrieved from reference TRBV15 and TRBJ2-3, is DAMVIQNPRYQVTQFGKPVTLSCSQTLNHNVMYWYQQKSSQAPKLLFHYYDKDFNNEADTPDNFQSRRPNTSFCFLDIRSPGLGDTAMYLCATSHPPLEPSTDTQYFGPGTRLTVL.

Notes on this clone: Other DNA sequences of this sample code for an identical CDR3. This sequence joins TRBV27 and TRBJ2-7; D is possibly TRBD1 or TRBD2 (5 bases each). The V end lost 6 bases, the J end lost 4 bases, and 10 bases lay between the germline ends. Germline V gene sequence: CDR1 MNHEY, CDR2 SMNVEV (reference sequence). The CDR3 length is 12 residues. CDR3 in DNA: TGTGCCAGCAGGCAGGGCGGGTACGAGCAGTACTTC. Its translation is CASRQGGYEQYF.

V and J are TRBV9 and TRBJ1-1; TRBD1 matches at 7 bases. After removal of 0 bases from V and 4 bases from J, the junction contained 3 bases not matched to a gene. CDR1 SGDLS and CDR2 YYNGEE come from the germline V gene. This CDR3 has 14 residues. This chain's CDR3 is CASSVEGAPTEAFF. CDR3 DNA: TGTGCCAGCAGCGTAGAGGGGGCCCCCACTGAAGCTTTCTTT.

V gene TRBV28 combines with J gene TRBJ2-3; 8 bases map to TRBD2. The V gene end was trimmed by 1 base and the J gene end by 0 bases; junction bases not matched to a gene: 3. This CDR3 is 16 amino acids long. Germline V gene sequence: CDR1 MDHEN, CDR2 SYDVKM. CDR3 nucleotide sequence: TGTGCCAGCAGTTTATCAGGCGGGGGGAGCACAGATACGCAGTATTTT. Its protein is CASSLSGGGSTDTQYF.

The chain is built from TRBV27 and TRBJ2-1; D is unresolved. This CDR3 is 16 amino acids long. In germline, CDR1 is MNHEY, CDR2 SMNVEV (reference sequence). The V end lost 0 bases, the J end lost 0 bases, and 9 bases lay between the germline ends. CDR3 sequence (DNA): TGTGCCAGCAGTTTATCCCCAGGATACTCCTACAATGAGCAGTTCTTC. Its protein is CASSLSPGYSYNEQFF.